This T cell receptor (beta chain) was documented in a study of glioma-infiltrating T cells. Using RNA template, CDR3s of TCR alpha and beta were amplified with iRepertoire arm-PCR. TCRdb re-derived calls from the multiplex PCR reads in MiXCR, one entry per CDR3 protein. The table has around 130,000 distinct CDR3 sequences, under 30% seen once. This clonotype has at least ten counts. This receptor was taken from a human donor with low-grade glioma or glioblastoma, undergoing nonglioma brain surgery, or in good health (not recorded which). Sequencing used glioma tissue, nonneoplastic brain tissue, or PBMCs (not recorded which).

The CDR3 bases are TGTGCCAGCATCCCTCCTGGGCCTACCACAGATACGCAGTATTTT. Residues: CASIPPGPTTDTQYF. The chain couples TRBV12-3 or TRBV12-4 to TRBJ2-3; D call uncertain. V was cut by 7 bases and J by 2 bases, with 16 bases left in between. The CDR3 sequence is 15 residues long.